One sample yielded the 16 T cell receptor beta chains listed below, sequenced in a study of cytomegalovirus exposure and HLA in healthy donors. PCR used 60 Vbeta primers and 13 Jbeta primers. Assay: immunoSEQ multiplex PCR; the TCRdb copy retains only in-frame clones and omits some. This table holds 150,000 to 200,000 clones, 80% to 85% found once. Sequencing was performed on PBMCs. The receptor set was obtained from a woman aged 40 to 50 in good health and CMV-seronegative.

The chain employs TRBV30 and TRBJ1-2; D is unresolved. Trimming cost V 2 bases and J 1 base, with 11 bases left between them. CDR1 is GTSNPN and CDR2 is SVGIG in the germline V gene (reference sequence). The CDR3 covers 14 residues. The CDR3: CAWSILGVNYGYTF. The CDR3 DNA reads TGTGCCTGGAGTATTTTAGGAGTTAACTATGGCTACACCTTC.

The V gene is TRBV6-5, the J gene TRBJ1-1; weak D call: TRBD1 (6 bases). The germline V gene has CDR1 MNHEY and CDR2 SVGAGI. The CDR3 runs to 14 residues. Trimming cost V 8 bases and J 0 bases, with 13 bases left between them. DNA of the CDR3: TGTGCCAGCGGTACAGGGTTCATGAACACTGAAGCTTTCTTT. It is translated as CASGTGFMNTEAFF.

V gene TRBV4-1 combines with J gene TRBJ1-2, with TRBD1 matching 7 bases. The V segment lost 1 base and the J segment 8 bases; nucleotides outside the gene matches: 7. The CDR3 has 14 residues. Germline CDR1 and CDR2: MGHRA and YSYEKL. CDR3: CASSQGDSRAGYTF. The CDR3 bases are TGCGCCAGCAGCCAAGGGGACAGCCGGGCAGGCTACACCTTC.

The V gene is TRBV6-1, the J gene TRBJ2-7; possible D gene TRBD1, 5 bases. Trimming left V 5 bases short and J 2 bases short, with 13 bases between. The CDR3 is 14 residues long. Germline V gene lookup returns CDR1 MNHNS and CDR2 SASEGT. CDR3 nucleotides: TGTGCCAGCAGTAGAACAGGAACCCCCTACGAGCAGTACTTC. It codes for CASSRTGTPYEQYF.

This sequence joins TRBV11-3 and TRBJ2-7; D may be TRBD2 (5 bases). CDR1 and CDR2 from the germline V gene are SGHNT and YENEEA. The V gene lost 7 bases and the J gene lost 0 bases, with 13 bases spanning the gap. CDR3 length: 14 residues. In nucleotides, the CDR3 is TGTGCCAGCAAACGGGGTACCCTCTCCTACGAGCAGTACTTC. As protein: CASKRGTLSYEQYF.

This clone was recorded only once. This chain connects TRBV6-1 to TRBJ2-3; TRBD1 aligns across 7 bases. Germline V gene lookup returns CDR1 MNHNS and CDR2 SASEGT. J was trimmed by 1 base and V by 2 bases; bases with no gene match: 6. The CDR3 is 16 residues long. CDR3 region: CASSENRGWGTDTQYF. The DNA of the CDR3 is TGTGCCAGCAGTGAAAACAGGGGATGGGGCACAGATACGCAGTATTTT.

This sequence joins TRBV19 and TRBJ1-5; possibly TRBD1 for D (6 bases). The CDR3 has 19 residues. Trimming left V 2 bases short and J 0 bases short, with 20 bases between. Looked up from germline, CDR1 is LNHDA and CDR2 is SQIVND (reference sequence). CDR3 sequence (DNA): TGTGCCAGTAGTATAATCGCAGGGGCTCTGGGGGATAGCAATCAGCCCCAGCATTTT. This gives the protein CASSIIAGALGDSNQPQHF.

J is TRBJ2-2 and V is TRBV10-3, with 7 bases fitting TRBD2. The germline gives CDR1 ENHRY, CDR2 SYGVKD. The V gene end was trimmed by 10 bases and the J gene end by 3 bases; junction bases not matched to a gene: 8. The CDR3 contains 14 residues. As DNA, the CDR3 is TGTGCCACACAAGCGGGGTCGGACACCGGGGAGCTGTTTTTT. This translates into CATQAGSDTGELFF.

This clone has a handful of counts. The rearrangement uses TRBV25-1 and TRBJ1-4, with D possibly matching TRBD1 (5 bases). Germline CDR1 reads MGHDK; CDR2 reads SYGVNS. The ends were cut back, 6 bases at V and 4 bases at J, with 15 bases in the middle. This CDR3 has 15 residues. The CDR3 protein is CASRAKTAVNEKLFF. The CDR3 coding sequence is TGTGCCAGCAGGGCAAAGACAGCAGTTAATGAAAAACTGTTTTTT.

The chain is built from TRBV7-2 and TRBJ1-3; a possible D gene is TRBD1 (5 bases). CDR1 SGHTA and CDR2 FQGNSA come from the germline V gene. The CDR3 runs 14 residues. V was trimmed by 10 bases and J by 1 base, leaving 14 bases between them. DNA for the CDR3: TGTGCCACTCGGGGGGAGGGGTCTGGAAACACCATATATTTT. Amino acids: CATRGEGSGNTIYF.

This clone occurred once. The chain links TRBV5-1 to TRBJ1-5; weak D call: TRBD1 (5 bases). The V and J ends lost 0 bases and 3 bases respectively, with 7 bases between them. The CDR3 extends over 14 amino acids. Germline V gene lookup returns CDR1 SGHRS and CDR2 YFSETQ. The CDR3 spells CASSLGQFNQPQHF. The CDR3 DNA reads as TGCGCCAGCAGCTTGGGACAGTTCAATCAGCCCCAGCATTTT. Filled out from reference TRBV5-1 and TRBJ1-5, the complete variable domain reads KAGVTQTPRYLIKTRGQQVTLSCSPISGHRSVSWYQQTPGQGLQFLFEYFSETQRNKGNFPGRFSGRQFSNSRSEMNVSTLELGDSALYLCASSLGQFNQPQHFGDGTRLSIL.

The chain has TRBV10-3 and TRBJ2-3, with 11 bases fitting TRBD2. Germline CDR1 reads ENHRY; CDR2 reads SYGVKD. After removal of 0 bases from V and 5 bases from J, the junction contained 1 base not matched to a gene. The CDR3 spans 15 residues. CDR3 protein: CAISESGLAGDTQYF. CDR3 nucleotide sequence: TGTGCCATCAGTGAGTCTGGACTAGCGGGAGATACGCAGTATTTT.

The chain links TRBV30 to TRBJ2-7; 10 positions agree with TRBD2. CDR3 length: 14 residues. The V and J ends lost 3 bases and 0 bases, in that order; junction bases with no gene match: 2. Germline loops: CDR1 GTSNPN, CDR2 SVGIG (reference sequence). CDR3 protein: CAWRSGRGSYEQYF. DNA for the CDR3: TGTGCCTGGAGGAGCGGGAGGGGCTCCTACGAGCAGTACTTC.

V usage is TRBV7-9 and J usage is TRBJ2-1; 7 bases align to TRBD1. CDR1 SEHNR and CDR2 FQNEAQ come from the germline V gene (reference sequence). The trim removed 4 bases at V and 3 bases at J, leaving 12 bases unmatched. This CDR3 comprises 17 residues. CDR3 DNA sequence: TGTGCCAGCAGCTCAACGACAGGGACACCCCTCTACAATGAGCAGTTCTTC. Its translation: CASSSTTGTPLYNEQFF.

Here the CDR3 reads CAISESLSSYTF. CDR3 bases: TGTGCCATCAGTGAGTCGCTAAGTAGCTACACCTTC. The rearrangement links TRBV10-3 to TRBJ1-2; D unclear. Trimming removed 0 bases from V and 9 bases from J, with 8 bases in between. CDR1 and CDR2 from the germline V gene are ENHRY and SYGVKD. The CDR3 has 12 amino acids.

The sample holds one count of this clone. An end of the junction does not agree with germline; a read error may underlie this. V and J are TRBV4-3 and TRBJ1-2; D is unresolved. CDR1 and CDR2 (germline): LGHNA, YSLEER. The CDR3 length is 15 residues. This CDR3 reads CANSQDMDSRGGYTF. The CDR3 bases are TGCGCCAACAGCCAAGATATGGACTCCAGAGGAGGCTACACCTTC.